Listed below are T cell receptor beta chains from one sample, sequenced in a study of shared clonotypes between healthy human individuals. Data came from immunoSEQ multiplex PCR; TCRdb stores just in-frame clones and leaves some out. Here the sample spans roughly 760,000 clones, around 74% being singletons. Sequenced: memory CD4+ T cells sorted from blood. Receptors originate from a woman aged 25 to 45 in good health. The CDR3 runs from the conserved cysteine through the conserved F or W. Each record gives: clone size, J gene, V gene, D gene, CDR3 length, CDR3 protein, CDR3 DNA. The D gene is left open where the match is weak. Size tells how often a clone was seen (once, few, many) or the class of an expanded clone, and some rows leave it out.

size: .; J: TRBJ2-2; V: TRBV27; D: TRBD1; length: 17; CDR3: CASSSLLTGIVTGELFF; DNA: TGTGCCAGCAGTTCACTCTTGACAGGGATCGTGACCGGGGAGCTGTTTTTT
size: .; J: TRBJ1-5; V: TRBV4-2; D: .; length: 18; CDR3: CASSQYFLGTGSNQPQHF; DNA: TGTGCCAGCAGCCAATATTTTCTTGGAACAGGGAGCAATCAGCCCCAGCATTTT
size: .; J: TRBJ1-1; V: TRBV2; D: TRBD1; length: 11; CDR3: CASGSGGRPFF; DNA: TGTGCCAGCGGATCAGGGGGCCGACCTTTCTTT
size: .; J: TRBJ1-2; V: TRBV14; D: .; length: 13; CDR3: CASSSSRTAGYTF; DNA: TGTGCCAGCAGTTCATCAAGGACAGCTGGCTACACCTTC
size: .; J: TRBJ2-7; V: TRBV7-9; D: .; length: 15; CDR3: CASSSQGRARNEQYF; DNA: TGTGCCAGCAGCTCCCAGGGGAGGGCCAGGAACGAGCAGTACTTC
size: once; J: TRBJ1-2; V: TRBV6-6; D: TRBD1; length: 13; CDR3: CASSLGQLLGYTF; DNA: TGTGCCAGCAGTTTGGGACAGCTCCTTGGCTACACCTTC
size: .; J: TRBJ2-7; V: TRBV29-1; D: TRBD1; length: 13; CDR3: CSVRQGSSYEQYF; DNA: TGCAGCGTGAGACAGGGATCGAGCTACGAGCAGTACTTC
size: .; J: TRBJ2-3; V: TRBV5-6; D: .; length: 13; CDR3: CASSYLRADTQYF; DNA: TGTGCCAGCAGCTACTTGAGGGCAGATACGCAGTATTTT
size: .; J: TRBJ2-5; V: TRBV5-1; D: .; length: 11; CDR3: CASSFLETQYF; DNA: TGCGCCAGCAGTTTCCTAGAGACCCAGTACTTC
size: .; J: TRBJ2-3; V: TRBV6-6; D: .; length: 13; CDR3: CASSYRPTDTQYF; DNA: TGTGCCAGCAGTTATCGGCCTACAGATACGCAGTATTTT
size: .; J: TRBJ2-7; V: TRBV5-1; D: TRBD2; length: 14; CDR3: CASSGVGRENEQYF; DNA: TGCGCCAGCAGCGGGGTCGGGAGGGAGAACGAGCAGTACTTC
size: .; J: TRBJ2-7; V: TRBV27; D: TRBD1; length: 15; CDR3: CASSPRTGGTYEQYF; DNA: TGTGCCAGCAGTCCCCGGACAGGGGGAACCTACGAGCAGTACTTC
size: .; J: TRBJ1-1; V: TRBV12-5; D: .; length: 14; CDR3: CASGLGPGSGEAFF; DNA: TGTGCTAGTGGTTTGGGGCCAGGGAGTGGTGAAGCTTTCTTT
size: few; J: TRBJ2-5; V: TRBV6-5; D: .; length: 16; CDR3: CASSYSRGPSQETQYF; DNA: TGTGCCAGCAGTTACTCGAGGGGTCCAAGTCAAGAGACCCAGTACTTC
size: .; J: TRBJ2-2; V: TRBV6-1; D: .; length: 12; CDR3: CASRNEGGELFF; DNA: TGTGCCAGCAGGAACGAGGGCGGGGAGCTGTTTTTT
size: .; J: TRBJ1-1; V: TRBV2; D: .; length: 13; CDR3: CASNHEGSTEAFF; DNA: TGTGCCAGCAACCACGAGGGGTCCACTGAAGCTTTCTTT
size: .; J: TRBJ1-2; V: TRBV10-3; D: .; length: 15; CDR3: CAISEPPTVSYGYTF; DNA: TGTGCCATCAGTGAGCCACCGACGGTTAGTTATGGCTACACCTTC
size: .; J: TRBJ1-2; V: TRBV27; D: .; length: 12; CDR3: CASTGDIHGYTF; DNA: TGTGCCAGCACTGGGGATATTCATGGCTACACCTTC
size: .; J: TRBJ1-1; V: TRBV6-4; D: .; length: 15; CDR3: CASNGAGSFPYEAFF; DNA: TGTGCCAGCAACGGTGCTGGGAGTTTCCCCTATGAAGCTTTCTTT
size: few; J: TRBJ2-2; V: TRBV19; D: TRBD2; length: 14; CDR3: CASSIGEGYGELFF; DNA: TGTGCCAGTAGTATAGGGGAGGGGTACGGGGAGCTGTTTTTT
size: .; J: TRBJ2-5; V: TRBV5-4; D: TRBD1; length: 17; CDR3: CASSWGPGTGGSETQYF; DNA: TGTGCCAGCAGCTGGGGACCCGGGACAGGGGGTTCAGAGACCCAGTACTTC
size: .; J: TRBJ2-5; V: TRBV29-1; D: .; length: 13; CDR3: CSVEQGGGQTQYF; DNA: TGCAGCGTTGAACAGGGTGGTGGGCAGACCCAGTACTTC
size: few; J: TRBJ2-2; V: TRBV28; D: .; length: 14; CDR3: CASSSPGDTGELFF; DNA: TGTGCCAGCAGTTCACCGGGAGACACCGGGGAGCTGTTTTTT
size: .; J: TRBJ2-2; V: TRBV19; D: .; length: 14; CDR3: CASSISGQPGELFF; DNA: TGTGCCAGTAGTATATCTGGACAACCCGGGGAGCTGTTTTTT
size: .; J: TRBJ1-4; V: TRBV5-1; D: .; length: 15; CDR3: CASSPLGETNEKLFF; DNA: TGCGCCAGCAGCCCCCTTGGGGAAACTAATGAAAAACTGTTTTTT
size: .; J: TRBJ1-5; V: TRBV6-1; D: TRBD1; length: 16; CDR3: CASREALRGSGQPQHF; DNA: TGTGCCAGCAGAGAAGCGCTCAGGGGGTCTGGTCAGCCCCAGCATTTT
size: .; J: TRBJ2-7; V: TRBV7-9; D: TRBD2; length: 12; CDR3: CASGGGLYEQYF; DNA: TGTGCCAGCGGCGGGGGGTTGTACGAGCAGTACTTC
size: .; J: TRBJ2-7; V: TRBV19; D: .; length: 15; CDR3: CASSIGPAGSYEQYF; DNA: TGTGCCAGTAGTATAGGACCGGCGGGGTCCTACGAGCAGTACTTC
size: .; J: TRBJ2-3; V: TRBV10-3; D: TRBD2; length: 15; CDR3: CAISGLATTTDTQYF; DNA: TGTGCCATCAGTGGACTAGCCACCACCACAGATACGCAGTATTTT
size: few; J: TRBJ2-6; V: TRBV7-8; D: TRBD2; length: 17; CDR3: CASSLAGTSSGANVLTF; DNA: TGTGCCAGCAGCTTAGCGGGGACTAGCTCTGGGGCCAACGTCCTGACTTTC
size: .; J: TRBJ1-3; V: TRBV30; D: .; length: 14; CDR3: CAYLPGNWGNTIYF; DNA: TGTGCCTACCTCCCGGGGAATTGGGGAAACACCATATATTTT
size: .; J: TRBJ2-7; V: TRBV6-1; D: TRBD2; length: 14; CDR3: CASSSSGSSYEQYF; DNA: TGTGCCAGCAGCTCTAGCGGGAGCTCCTACGAGCAGTACTTC
size: few; J: TRBJ2-7; V: TRBV30; D: .; length: 14; CDR3: CAWSVQGGTYEQYF; DNA: TGTGCCTGGAGTGTACAAGGCGGGACTTACGAGCAGTACTTC
size: .; J: TRBJ2-1; V: TRBV29-1; D: .; length: 13; CDR3: CSVELQGGGEQFF; DNA: TGCAGCGTTGAATTGCAGGGAGGTGGAGAGCAGTTCTTC
size: once; J: TRBJ2-1; V: TRBV5-4; D: TRBD2; length: 16; CDR3: CASSTTSGSWYNEQFF; DNA: TGTGCCAGCAGCACGACTAGCGGGAGCTGGTACAATGAGCAGTTCTTC
size: .; J: TRBJ1-1; V: TRBV6-5; D: TRBD1; length: 14; CDR3: CASSPRTGNTEAFF; DNA: TGTGCCAGCAGTCCCCGGACAGGTAACACTGAAGCTTTCTTT
size: .; J: TRBJ1-4; V: TRBV29-1; D: TRBD1; length: 14; CDR3: CSVELTGLREKLFF; DNA: TGCAGCGTTGAATTGACAGGGTTAAGGGAAAAACTGTTTTTT
size: few; J: TRBJ2-2; V: TRBV2; D: .; length: 14; CDR3: CASSPQGYGGELFF; DNA: TGTGCCAGCAGTCCTCAGGGGTATGGCGGGGAGCTGTTTTTT
size: once; J: TRBJ1-4; V: TRBV5-1; D: TRBD1; length: 16; CDR3: CASKGQGAATNEKLFF; DNA: TGCGCCAGCAAGGGGCAGGGGGCTGCAACTAATGAAAAACTGTTTTTT
size: few; J: TRBJ2-1; V: TRBV29-1; D: TRBD2; length: 15; CDR3: CSVVLGTSGTNEQFF; DNA: TGCAGCGTTGTCCTCGGGACTAGCGGGACAAATGAGCAGTTCTTC
size: .; J: TRBJ1-1; V: TRBV5-4; D: .; length: 16; CDR3: CASSPSSLFSNTEAFF; DNA: TGTGCCAGCAGCCCAAGTTCTCTGTTTTCCAACACTGAAGCTTTCTTT